This T cell receptor (beta chain) was sequenced during a study of control samples from healthy donors and cancer patients. This CDR3 spans 13 amino acids. Deletions cut 11 bases from V and 0 bases from J, with 11 bases between. Germline-derived CDR1 and CDR2 are MNHEY and SVGAGI. Profiled with immunoSEQ multiplex PCR; TCRdb holds only in-frame clones, not every one. Here the sample spans about 51,000 clones, roughly 80% being singletons. Material for sequencing was blood. This receptor was taken from a man between 65 and 85 years old in good health. The J gene is TRBJ2-1, the V gene TRBV6-5; maybe TRBD2 (6 bases). CDR3: CAARGSSYNEQFF. For the CDR3, the DNA is TGTGCCGCACGGGGGTCCTCCTACAATGAGCAGTTCTTC.